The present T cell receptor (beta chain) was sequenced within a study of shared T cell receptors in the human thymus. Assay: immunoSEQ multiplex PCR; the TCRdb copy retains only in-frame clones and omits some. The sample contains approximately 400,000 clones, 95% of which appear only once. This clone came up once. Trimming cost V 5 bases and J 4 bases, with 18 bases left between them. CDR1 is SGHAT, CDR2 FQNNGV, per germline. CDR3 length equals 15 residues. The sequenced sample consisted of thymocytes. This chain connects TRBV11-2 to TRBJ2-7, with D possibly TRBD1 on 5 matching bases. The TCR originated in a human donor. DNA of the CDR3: TGTGCCAGCAGCCTTCTCCAGGGTAAAAGGTACGAGCAGTACTTC. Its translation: CASSLLQGKRYEQYF. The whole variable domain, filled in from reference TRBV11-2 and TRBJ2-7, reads EAGVAQSPRYKIIEKRQSVAFWCNPISGHATLYWYQQILGQGPKLLIQFQNNGVVDDSQLPKDRFSAERLKGVDSTLKIQPAKLEDSAVYLCASSLLQGKRYEQYFGPGTRLTVT.